This T cell receptor (beta chain) was sequenced in a study of blood T cell repertoires in COVID-19 (dated by TCRdb to about 2020). General notes on the study: The collaborator samples originated in the United States, Italy and Spain and spanned the acute and convalescent phases of COVID-19. Subjects who had been exposed to COVID-19, were actively infected with it, or had recovered from it provided the deeply sampled blood TCRbeta repertoires that made up the dataset. The sample metadata nearly always contained a de-identified subject ID, COVID-19 status, age in years and sex. The samples were drawn from the first 160 participants of the ongoing ImmuneRACE study and from over 950 subjects provided by 6 global collaborators. The material from the prospective study consisted of cDNA or gDNA derived from T cells, B-cell-depleted T cells, or PBMCs. Where available, HLA class I and class II types were obtained from metadata supplied by the sample provider rather than from assay-based typing. A freely available public database, intended as a resource for researchers studying the immune response to SARS-CoV-2, is where the repertoires were released.

Paper-wide results and their limitations: The quantity of clinical and demographic metadata differed by source and by participant and was supplied without curation.

Participants in the prospective study were enrolled through a virtual design, were aged roughly 18 to 100 years, and lived in approximately 25 United States geographic areas. In the prospective study, cohorts were assigned on the basis of participant-reported clinical history obtained from a screening survey and a study questionnaire. Recovered participants in ImmuneRACE Cohort 3 were defined by two consecutive negative NP/OP PCR tests, clearance by a healthcare professional, or resolution of symptoms. In the prospective study, whole blood, serum and a nasopharyngeal or oropharyngeal swab were collected from each participant by mobile phlebotomists. Participants in the prospective study had the option to provide additional blood draws and questionnaires over an approximately 2-month period. Blood samples from the prospective study were shipped frozen or at room temperature prior to DNA extraction.

TCRbeta CDR3 regions were amplified from genomic DNA using the immunoSEQ Assay, a bias-controlled multiplex PCR. The authors processed their data as follows. Nucleated cell counts per sample were estimated from amplification of reference gene primers within the assay. Sequence reads were collapsed and filtered to measure the absolute abundance of every unique TCRbeta CDR3 rearrangement. For each sample, productive Simpson clonality was calculated as the square root of Simpson's diversity index over productive rearrangements. TCRdb took this table from immuneACCESS and kept in-frame rearrangements with V and J called. Such tables lack part of the clones; where checked against another copy, unresolved V genes explain under half of the gap, and the rest is unexplained. The DNA was the basis for D and trimming; V, J and clone size are from that table. The sample data list 200,000 to 250,000 clones, and 82% of these were observed just once. The ten largest clones add up to more than 3% of the sample.

The germline V gene (reference sequence) specifies LNHDA as CDR1 and SQIVND as CDR2. From the cysteine through the phenylalanine, the CDR3 covers 15 amino acids. Of all the DNA, just the CDR3 is kept, 45 bases in frame from base 1. Trimmed from V: 5 bases; trimmed from J: 4 bases; junction bases lacking a gene match: 10. Concerning this clone: Its antigen is not yet known. No base-level quality is on record; no much larger clone is a single base apart.

This TCR derives from a woman aged 60-70 years who had recovered from COVID-19. Source material: PBMCs or T cells enriched from blood (not recorded which). The chain links TRBV19 with TRBJ1-1, with 7 middle bases fitting TRBD1. The sequenced DNA: TGTGCCAGTAGTCAGGCCCGGACAGGACCCACTGAAGCTTTCTTT. This is translated as CASSQARTGPTEAFF.